This T cell receptor (beta chain) stems from a study of long-term antiretroviral therapy in people with HIV (dated 2022 in TCRdb). Regarding the research as a whole: The earliest samples were collected approximately a decade before the 2015 WHO recommendation for immediate ART, a period when ART was typically delayed until CD4 counts fell. No cross-contamination during QIAcube processing was shown when test extractions of a monoclonal T-cell line were performed alongside approximately 32 polyclonal samples. Whether ART initiation and durable HIV suppression were associated with changes in peripheral blood TRB repertoire composition and diversity was tested in a retrospective serial study. Among the 25 to 30 participants with HIV, eleven were female. From 25 to 30 adults with confirmed HIV infection, the cohort provided 192 cryopreserved PBMC samples, gathered serially across a mean of approximately six years (range 1-12).

V trim: 1 base; J trim: 1 base; unmatched bases: 5. CDR1 and CDR2, looked up from the germline V gene, are MGHRA and YSYEKL. The CDR3 runs 16 amino acids, cysteine and phenylalanine included. Only the CDR3 portion is preserved as DNA: 48 bases, with reading frame beginning at the first base. Inclusion was restricted to participants for whom at least one PBMC sample before ART initiation and at least two post-ART samples were available. Every participant with HIV received treatment in the United States of America. Cryopreserved samples of about 0.9-11 million PBMC were thawed and washed before DNA extraction. At the time of the earliest PBMC sample, participants with HIV were aged between about 23 and 54 years. PBMC samples were contributed by each participant from 1-4 timepoints before ART initiation and 2-8 timepoints after ART initiation, with a median of 7 samples. For every participant, serial HIV viral load, CD4+ T-cell count, ART history and demographic data were obtained. A Qiagen kit on a QIAcube was used to extract genomic DNA from unsorted PBMC, with samples processed in batches of 12.

Points on this clone: Its antigen target is currently unknown. It has no much larger one-base neighbor in the sample; base qualities were not kept.

The immunoSEQ hsTCRB v3.0 assay was used at survey level resolution to sequence the TRB variable region. The targeted TRB sequencing depth was about 35,000-55,000 T-cell genomes per sample. TRB libraries were pooled and sequenced on an Illumina MiSeq using a v3 150-cycle kit. The original pipeline was this. Analysis of repertoires was carried out in R inside a reproducible Nextflow workflow spanning QC, data transformation and analysis. LymphoSeq2, an R package for exploring AIRR-Seq data, was used to implement the custom analyses. A few samples that produced fewer than 5000 total TRB sequences were removed, so 190 or so HIV repertoires were analyzed. Among the 180 to 200 retained HIV repertoires, around 60 were collected before ART initiation and 120 to 140 were collected after ART initiation. Each repertoire was downsampled to 5000 TRB nucleotide sequences, and summary statistics were averaged across 100 downsampling iterations. TRB sequences were retained for analysis only if CDR3 regions of at least seven amino acids were present. Diversity was measured with a Shannon entropy-derived clonality score and the Gini coefficient. Repertoire networks linked the top 5000 CDR3 amino acid sequences whenever two sequences differed by an edit distance of one. For TRB CDR3 amino acid sequences, antigen specificity groups and MHC restriction were predicted with GLIPH2. CDR3 amino acid sequences were matched against VDJdb and McPAS-TCR to flag known CMV, EBV, HIV or tissue antigen associations. Pre-ART, post-ART and control groups were compared with Wilcoxon signed-rank tests and Holm-Bonferroni correction. Held by TCRdb, this immuneACCESS table contains in-frame sequences only and omits some clones. Under half of the omission traces to an unresolved V gene where checked; the cause of the rest is unknown. Clone size and the V and J calls come from that table; the DNA yielded D and trimming. This sample holds tens of thousands of clones; over 70% were observed only once. The top ten constitute 7% to 10% of the sample.

Overall results and qualifications from the work: CDR3 length ranges in HIV repertoires were narrower than in controls, and network structure suggested an antigen-experienced repertoire with only a slight naive shift after ART. The repertoire was dominated across all time points by expanded TRB clones identified before ART initiation, although this dominance was seen to fluctuate and to decrease in many PLHIV after ART. Since PBMC availability was limited, sequencing covered only the TCR beta chain, with no alpha chain pairing. Starting ART was linked to a significant rise in TRB diversity, yet even with long-term ART the diversity remained significantly lower than in transplant donor controls. The samples span the years 2004 to 2017, and the ART regimens used may be less effective than current regimens. Because pre-ART samples had limited cell numbers, unsorted PBMC were profiled rather than sorted CD4+ and CD8+ T cells. Inferences about post-ART repertoire changes were limited because no data were available on ART adherence, viral resistance or therapy changes.

The sequences come from unsorted PBMCs, collected 3.1 years after starting antiretroviral therapy. This receptor chain uses TRBV4-1 and TRBJ2-7; 9 central nucleotides agree with TRBD1. The TCR was taken from a woman between 50 and 59 years old with HIV. In nucleotide form, the sequence is TGCGCCAGCAGCCAAGTTCTAGGACAGGGGTCCTACGAGCAGTACTTC. The encoded protein is CASSQVLGQGSYEQYF.